These T cell receptor beta chains were read from a single sample in a study of T-cell memory formation after mild COVID-19. TCRdb redid the calling of the 5' RACE reads with MiXCR, one entry per CDR3 protein. The sample consists of around 310,000 distinct CDR3 sequences, 20% to 25% of them appearing once. Sequences were obtained from PBMCs or a T cell subset sorted from them (not recorded which). These receptor sequences come from a man younger than 30 who had mild COVID-19 (a few samples of this study predate the infection). Cell type and time point are not known. Both conserved end residues are part of each CDR3. Size tells how often a clone was seen (once, few, many) or the class of an expanded clone, and some rows leave it out.

J: TRBJ2-3
size: .
V: TRBV7-2
CDR3: CASSPFRVTDTQYF

J: TRBJ2-7
size: few
V: TRBV5-6
CDR3: CASSLWRLGYEQYF

J: TRBJ2-1
size: .
V: TRBV6-2/TRBV6-3
CDR3: CASSYSTGTGLLQGQFF

J: TRBJ1-1
size: .
V: TRBV12-3/TRBV12-4
CDR3: CASSQVNIFLNTEAFF

J: TRBJ2-2
size: few
V: TRBV20-1
CDR3: CSARSELAGGIGELFF

J: TRBJ2-5
size: few
V: TRBV6-6
CDR3: CASSYSRTGEQETQYF

J: TRBJ2-3
size: .
V: TRBV13
CDR3: CASSSRTPDTQYF

J: TRBJ2-7
size: .
V: TRBV7-9
CDR3: CASSSGTLESDEQYF

J: TRBJ2-3
size: few
V: TRBV29-1
CDR3: CSVEPGWGVVGAWTDTQYF

J: TRBJ2-3
size: few
V: TRBV6-2/TRBV6-3
CDR3: CAGAPSLADTQYF

J: TRBJ2-2
size: .
V: TRBV7-9
CDR3: CASTLWQSGTGELFF

J: TRBJ1-1
size: .
V: TRBV21-1
CDR3: CASPRGVNTEAFF

J: TRBJ2-7
size: many
V: TRBV5-1
CDR3: CASSVTETYEQYF

J: TRBJ2-3
size: .
V: TRBV11-3
CDR3: CASSLGTAEDTQYF

J: TRBJ1-1
size: few
V: TRBV6-2/TRBV6-3
CDR3: CATRGSSRREAFF

J: TRBJ1-5
size: .
V: TRBV18
CDR3: CASSPTGQGSNQPQHF

J: TRBJ2-7
size: .
V: TRBV12-3/TRBV12-4
CDR3: CASSWWASYEQYF

J: TRBJ1-1
size: few
V: TRBV7-9
CDR3: CASSLGEKTEAFF